This T cell receptor beta chain was identified in a study of T-cell reconstitution after alpha-beta-depleted transplantation in children. V shed 3 bases and J shed 4 bases, with 19 bases lying between them. Germline V CDR1 and CDR2: SGDLS, YYNGEE. The CDR3 length is 17 residues. A TCRbeta library incorporating unique molecular identifiers was prepared. A single record per CDR3 protein comes from TCRdb applying MiXCR to the PCR reads. The data show about 500,000 distinct CDR3 sequences, about 31% seen once. This clonotype originated in a human donor who donated a stem cell graft to a child with aplastic anemia. This material consisted of PBMCs from the stem cell graft donor, taken from the stem cell graft. V gene TRBV9 combines with J gene TRBJ2-2; TRBD2 might be the D (7 bases). DNA of the CDR3: TGTGCCAGCAGCGCCAGCGACGGGGGGCTGGCCACCGGGGAGCTGTTTTTT. This gives the protein CASSASDGGLATGELFF.